This TCR beta chain was captured in a study of OX40 agonist ivuxolimab in advanced cancers. Study findings and constraints: At 0.1 to 3.0 mg/kg and by week 6, clonal expansion occurred in CD4+ and CD8+ blood T cells. Antigens targeted by the expanded peripheral T cells were not determined. Expanded clones were, on average, more numerous in CD8+ T cells than in CD4+.

This table comes from immunoSEQ multiplex PCR, and its TCRdb copy is limited to in-frame clones, with some not included. The table includes tens of thousands of clones, roughly 79% detected once. Of note for this clone: Its antigen is not known.

After removal of 3 bases from V and 12 bases from J, the junction contained 11 bases not matched to a gene. CDR3 length equals 13 residues. CDR1 and CDR2 (germline): SGHNT, YYREEE (reference sequence). The genes are TRBV5-4 and TRBJ1-1; 7 positions match TRBD1. Sequences were derived from CD4+ or CD8+ T cells sorted from blood, sampled in a trial of the OX40 agonist ivuxolimab. This TCR derives from an adult with an advanced solid tumor such as melanoma, head and neck, liver or kidney cancer. In DNA, the CDR3 is TGTGCCAGCAGCTATGGGACAGAACCGGTACCTTTCTTT. It is translated as CASSYGTEPVPFF.